The following is a TCR beta chain sequence with its context. This sample was included in a study of patients and donors after allogeneic stem cell transplantation. TCRdb reprocessed the RT-PCR reads via MiXCR and lists one record per CDR3 protein. The sample lists approximately 98,000 distinct CDR3 sequences, approximately 40% seen once, with roughly 30% in the top ten. In germline, CDR1 is LGHNA, CDR2 YNFKEQ. The CDR3 has 15 residues. The ends lost 2 bases at V and 6 bases at J; junction bases unmatched: 8. Sequenced input: blood, either unsorted or a sorted T cell fraction (not recorded which). The receptor comes from a human donor who was either an allogeneic HSCT recipient or a stem cell or donor lymphocyte infusion donor (not recorded which). It is not recorded whose cells these are; they may come from a transplant donor. The chain links TRBV4-2 to TRBJ1-2, with 8 bases identical to TRBD1. CDR3 bases: TGTGCCAGCAGCCAACTCCCGACAGGGGACGATGGCTACACCTTC. It codes for CASSQLPTGDDGYTF.